This is a list of T cell receptor beta chains from one sample in a study of OX40 agonist ivuxolimab in advanced cancers. Method: immunoSEQ multiplex PCR; TCRdb's copy keeps in-frame clones and lacks some. The table has some 90,000 clones, more than 70% seen once. The starting material was CD4+ or CD8+ T cells sorted from blood, obtained in a trial of the OX40 agonist ivuxolimab. Source of these receptors: an adult with an advanced solid tumor such as melanoma, head and neck, liver or kidney cancer. The conserved cysteine and the conserved F or W are not part of the CDR3 here.

v_gene	CDR3aa
TRBV7-9	ASSPRFGEGEQY
TRBV19	ASSIDIQSTQY
TRBV7-3	AGREGGISYEQY
TRBV29-1	SALAGADTQY
TRBV27	ASSSPTANYGYT
TRBV5-4	ASSLGLAGSTGELF
TRBV11-2	ASSSGQGEEKLF
TRBV7-2	ASSLVGTGRSGANVLT
TRBV5-1	ASSTGTSDEKLF
TRBV4-1	ASSQIIGTSGRSNEQY
TRBV18	ASSPPPEGNEQY
TRBV11-3	ASSLVGQGPGELF
TRBV5-1	ASSPLAGASGLNTEAF
TRBV9	ASSVDPGRRNTEAF
TRBV11-2	ASSWREGITGELF
TRBV27	ASRLAGGNEQF
TRBV10-1	ASSESGLSGYT
TRBV5-4	ASSPYTAGGGEEF
TRBV27	ASAWEEGQPQH
TRBV5-1	ASSSGLAGSNEQF
TRBV29-1	STRGGFGDTQY
TRBV6-1	ASSVRGLRLGYT
TRBV11-2	ASSLDLGLAEQETQY
TRBV7-2	ASSLEGLSYNSPLH
TRBV6-5	ASTKDPYEQY
TRBV28	ASSFSPYEQY
TRBV5-1	ASSPRQDRVNEQF
TRBV11-3	ASSLDGRSGNTIY
TRBV2	ASSSIRVLSRQF
TRBV7-2	ASGRGGSYEQY
TRBV28	ASSFSGTGVSGTQY
TRBV7-2	ASSTRDLGNIQY
TRBV5-1	ASSLTGVGNTIY
TRBV28	ASRPAGDVTGELF
TRBV29-1	SVAEGRRRNTEAF
TRBV7-2	ASSRGDPHNEQF
TRBV11-2	ASSLAPAQETQY
TRBV5-1	ASRLAVSTDTQY
TRBV7-6	ASSFGEGSNEQF
TRBV7-2	ASSQSLPGPTGNTIY
TRBV6-4	ASSVGSQVGETQY
TRBV7-6	ASSLNLAGNADTQY
TRBV7-2	ASSSQAGDTDTQY
TRBV11-3	ASSLFGRGSSYNEQF
TRBV5-1	ASSLATGNYEQF
TRBV7-9	ASSASTGELF
TRBV9	ASSMTTGGLNTEAF
TRBV19	ASSAFSGGLNEKLF
TRBV5-8	ASSLLPGGTQY
TRBV14	ASSRGSGRYGYT
TRBV11-3	ASSLELQGGNTIY
TRBV9	ASSVGGGTGQPQH
TRBV28	ASSREVFLETQY
TRBV5-1	ASSRGSYEQY
TRBV5-1	ASSLVSASSGNTIY